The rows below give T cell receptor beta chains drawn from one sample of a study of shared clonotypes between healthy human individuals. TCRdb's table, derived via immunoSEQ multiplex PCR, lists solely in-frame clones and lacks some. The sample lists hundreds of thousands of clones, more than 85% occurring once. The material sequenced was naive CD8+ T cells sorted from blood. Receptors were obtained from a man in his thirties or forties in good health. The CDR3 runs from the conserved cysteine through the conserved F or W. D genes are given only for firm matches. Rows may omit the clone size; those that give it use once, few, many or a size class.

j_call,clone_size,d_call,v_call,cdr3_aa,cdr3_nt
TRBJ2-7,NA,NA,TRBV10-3,CAISGQENNYEQYF,TGTGCCATCAGTGGCCAGGAGAACAACTACGAGCAGTACTTC
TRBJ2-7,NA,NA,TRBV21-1,CASSKVYSQGGEQYF,TGTGCCAGCAGCAAAGTTTACTCGCAGGGGGGGGAGCAGTACTTC
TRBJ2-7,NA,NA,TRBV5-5,CASSSHHEQYF,TGTGCCAGCAGCTCCCACCACGAGCAGTACTTC
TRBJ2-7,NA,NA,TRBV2,CASSEALPDQISYEQYF,TGTGCCAGCAGTGAAGCGCTTCCGGACCAGATTTCCTACGAGCAGTACTTC
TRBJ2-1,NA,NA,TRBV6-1,CASSGVDVVTPYNEQFF,TGTGCCAGCAGTGGAGTTGATGTGGTAACACCTTACAATGAGCAGTTCTTC
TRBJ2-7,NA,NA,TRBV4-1,CASSQGSSGASSYEQYF,TGCGCCAGCAGCCAAGGTTCCAGCGGCGCGAGCTCCTACGAGCAGTACTTC
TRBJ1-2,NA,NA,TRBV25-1,CASSVFNGYTF,TGTGCCAGCAGTGTTTTTAATGGCTACACCTTC
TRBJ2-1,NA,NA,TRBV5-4,CASRLGNEQFF,TGTGCCAGCAGACTGGGGAATGAGCAGTTCTTC
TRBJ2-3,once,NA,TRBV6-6,CASSYSTIRSTDTQYF,TGTGCCAGCAGTTACAGTACTATCCGTAGCACAGATACGCAGTATTTT
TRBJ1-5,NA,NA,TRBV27,CASSLLGGSQPQHF,TGTGCCAGCAGTTTATTAGGTGGGAGCCAGCCCCAGCATTTT
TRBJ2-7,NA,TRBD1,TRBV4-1,CASSQEWTGLSYEQYF,TGCGCCAGCAGCCAAGAGTGGACAGGTTTATCCTACGAGCAGTACTTC
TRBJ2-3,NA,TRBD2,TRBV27,CASSLSGGRGTDTQYF,TGTGCCAGCAGTTTGTCAGGCGGGAGGGGAACAGATACGCAGTATTTT
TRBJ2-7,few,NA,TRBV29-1,CSVGSYEQYF,TGCAGCGTTGGTTCCTACGAGCAGTACTTC
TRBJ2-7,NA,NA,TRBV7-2,CASSLATLEQYF,TGTGCCAGCAGCCTCGCCACCTTAGAGCAGTACTTC
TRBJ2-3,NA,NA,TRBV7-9,CASSFSVSGSTDTQYF,TGTGCCAGCAGCTTTTCAGTTAGCGGTAGCACAGATACGCAGTATTTT
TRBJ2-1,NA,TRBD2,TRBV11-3,CASSLAGVDEQFF,TGTGCCAGCTCCTTAGCGGGAGTCGATGAGCAGTTCTTC
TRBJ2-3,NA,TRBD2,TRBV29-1,CSARGELGTDTQYF,TGCAGCGCCCGGGGGGAGCTGGGCACAGATACGCAGTATTTT
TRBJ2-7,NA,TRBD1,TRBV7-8,CASSLPGTGAGDEQYF,TGTGCCAGCAGCTTACCCGGGACAGGCGCTGGGGACGAGCAGTACTTC
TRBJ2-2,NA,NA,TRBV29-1,CSVEGAAGELFF,TGCAGCGTTGAGGGGGCGGCCGGGGAGCTGTTTTTT
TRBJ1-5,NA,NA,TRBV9,CASSGRDGSNQPQHF,TGTGCCAGCAGCGGCCGGGACGGTAGCAATCAGCCCCAGCATTTT
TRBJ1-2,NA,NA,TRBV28,CASSLRGGLDYTF,TGTGCCAGCAGTTTACGGGGAGGGCTTGACTACACCTTC
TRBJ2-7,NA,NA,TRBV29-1,CSVESGERTTEQYF,TGCAGCGTTGAAAGCGGAGAACGGACGACCGAGCAGTACTTC
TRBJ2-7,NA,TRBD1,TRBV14,CASSGGQGYEQYF,TGTGCCAGCAGCGGCGGACAGGGCTACGAGCAGTACTTC
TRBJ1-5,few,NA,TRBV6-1,CASSEGYQPQHF,TGTGCCAGCAGTGAGGGATATCAGCCCCAGCATTTT
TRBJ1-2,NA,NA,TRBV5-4,CASSLGGDYGYTF,TGTGCCAGCAGCTTGGGGGGGGACTATGGCTACACCTTC
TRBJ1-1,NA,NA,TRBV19,CASSMDRGGATNTEAFF,TGTGCCAGTAGTATGGATAGGGGGGGTGCGACGAACACTGAAGCTTTCTTT
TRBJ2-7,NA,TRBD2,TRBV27,CASGRAAEQYF,TGTGCCAGCGGGAGGGCCGCCGAGCAGTACTTC